Sequencing of this T cell receptor beta chain was carried out in a study of T cells in Graves' hyperthyroidism and ophthalmopathy (dated by TCRdb to between 2018 and 2021). In terms of the full investigation: Peripheral blood samples were taken at the time of initial diagnosis, prior to any treatment. A discovery cohort of about 95 patients, about 43 with Graves' ophthalmopathy and 57 with stable Graves' hyperthyroidism, was used to find distinguishing TCR V-J signatures. After sampling, hyperthyroidism patients received methimazole starting at 30 mg daily, and ophthalmopathy patients received high-dose intravenous methylprednisolone. Thyroid tissue and blood T-cell repertoires from over 5 Graves' hyperthyroidism patients were also compared in the study. An independent validation cohort of under 20 hyperthyroidism patients and 17 patients who later progressed to ophthalmopathy tested prospective prediction of ophthalmopathy. The approximately 100 discovery patients were divided at random into training and test sets in a 7:3 ratio. According to the paper, TCR Vbeta CDR3 sequencing was carried out on over 130 peripheral blood samples, which came from fewer than 50 ophthalmopathy, fewer than 80 hyperthyroidism and approximately 17 progressor patients. Results the study describes overall, beyond this receptor: In cross-validation, a model built on a 13 V-J signature told ophthalmopathy apart from stable hyperthyroidism with approximately 90% sensitivity and about 81% specificity, and in testing the same model reached 80%/75%. Blood samples also contained most of the expanded thyroid clonotypes (frequency above 0.001), which suggests that blood repertoires may reflect thyroid immune responses. In validation, progression to ophthalmopathy was predicted by the model with almost 71% sensitivity and 72% to 85% specificity, a median of approximately 6.5 months before onset. Sample size was not statistically predetermined, and blinding of investigators to group allocation was not performed.

The TCR beta CDR3 regions were amplified from the RNA transcripts. The first round of RT-PCR for the TCR CDR3 was performed with the HTBI primer set and the Qiagen OneStep RT-PCR kit. Libraries were constructed in a second round of multiplex PCR, after which size selection and purification were carried out. Paired-end sequencing of the libraries was performed with 100 bp reads on an Illumina HiSeq2000. The authors processed their data as follows. SOAPnuke was used to process the raw data, removing reads that contained adapters or uncalled bases, had a mean Phred below 15, or lacked an exact match to the constant primer or identifier. COPE v1.2.5 was used to merge high-quality paired reads, and clonotypes were defined as unique nucleotide sequences. MiTCR v1.1 was used to align the clonotypes against IMGT TRBV, TRBD and TRBJ reference segments. The analysis included only V-J combinations with a frequency above 0.0001, which together covered 99% to 99.2% of the repertoires. The TCS score was defined as F50 (clonal expansion) divided by E x V (chaos), with BLOSUM62-based TCRdist calculated between CDR3 peptides within each V-J. Welch's t-statistics and random forest reduced roughly 500 V-J features to fewer than 15, which were used in a naive Bayes classifier (R e1071). TCRdb cleaned the public reads at Q25 with fastp, built clones with MiXCR and kept in-frame beta chains. Identical CDR3 proteins give one entry, which carries the most common genes and DNA. The V and J calls follow TCRdb's processing rather than the paper's. Counted in this sample were about 350,000 distinct CDR3 sequences; more than 11% of them appeared once. The ten largest make up about 26% of the sample.

About this clonotype itself: Which antigen it targets is not known. The record has no base qualities; no much larger clone is one base away.

The V and J ends are trimmed by 7 bases and 5 bases, leaving 11 bases between them. Sequences MGHDK (CDR1) and SYGVNS (CDR2) are obtained from the germline V gene. The CDR3 runs 13 residues from the cysteine to the phenylalanine. The sequence is cut down to CDR3 DNA, 39 bases in frame from base 1. Stable Graves' hyperthyroidism was defined as no progression to ophthalmopathy during 18 months of follow-up. The hyperthyroidism patients were between 18 and 65 years old and newly diagnosed, with a disease duration of less than 2 months. Exclusion was applied to patients with uncontrolled infections, other autoimmune diseases, pregnancy or lactation. Clinical symptoms, serum thyroxine and TRAb, thyroid ultrasound, and orbital computed tomography formed the basis for the diagnoses. PBMCs were isolated from approximately 10 ml of fresh peripheral blood by Ficoll-Paque density gradient centrifugation. Total RNA was extracted with Trizol reagent, and quality was checked on an Agilent 2100 Bioanalyzer.

The sequenced material came from blood. This receptor was identified in a woman in her thirties with Graves' hyperthyroidism. This receptor chain uses TRBV25-1 and TRBJ2-2; the D gene is unclear. The nucleotide sequence is given as TGTGCCAGCAACGGTCGTTCAACCGGGGAGCTGTTTTTT. Its translation is CASNGRSTGELFF.